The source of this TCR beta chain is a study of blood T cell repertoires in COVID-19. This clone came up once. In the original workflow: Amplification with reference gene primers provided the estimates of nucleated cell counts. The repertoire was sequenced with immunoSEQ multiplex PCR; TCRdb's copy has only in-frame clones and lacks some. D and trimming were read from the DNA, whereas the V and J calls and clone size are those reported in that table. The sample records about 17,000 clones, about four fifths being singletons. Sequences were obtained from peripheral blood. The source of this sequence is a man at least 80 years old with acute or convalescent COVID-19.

CDR3 region: CASSAPGLASSSYF. The CDR3 nucleotides read TGTGCCAGCAGCGCCCCGGGACTAGCATCTTCGTCGTATTTT. The V call is TRBV5-8, the J call TRBJ2-3, with 9 bases aligning to TRBD2. Germline-derived CDR1 and CDR2 are SGHTS and YDEGEE. This CDR3 spans 14 amino acids. Trimming cost V 4 bases and J 14 bases; bases outside gene matches: 14.